These 14 T cell receptor beta chains came from one sample sequenced in a study of T cell clusters in autoimmune cytopenias. TRB rearrangements were amplified by touch-down multiplex PCR with mixed TRB-A/B primers. TCRdb reanalyzed the multiplex PCR reads, giving one entry per CDR3 protein sequence and no DNA. This table holds 6,000 to 9,500 distinct CDR3 sequences. Approximately 36,000 genome equivalents of blood DNA were amplified for TRB. These data were likewise used in another study, on T cell repertoires in aging, cancer and after chemotherapy.

The sequenced material came from peripheral blood. These receptors all stem from a human donor in good health.

The rearrangement uses TRBV30 and TRBJ2-1; the TRBD2 assignment by TCRdb is unverifiable without DNA. CDR1 is GTSNPN and CDR2 is SVGIG in the germline V gene (reference sequence). The CDR3 is 16 amino acids. CDR3 amino acids: CAWSLLAGSSYNEQFF. Using reference TRBV30 and TRBJ2-1 for the parts outside the CDR3, the full variable domain is SQTIHQWPATLVQPVGSPLSLECTVEGTSNPNLYWYRQAAGRGLQLLFYSVGIGQISSEVPQNLSASRPQDRQFILSSKKLLLSDSGFYLCAWSLLAGSSYNEQFFGPGTRLTVL.

The chain recombines TRBV20-1 with TRBJ2-1; the D call from TCRdb, TRBD2, cannot be confirmed without DNA. CDR1 and CDR2 from the germline V gene are DFQATT and SNEGSKA (reference sequence). The length of the CDR3 is 15 residues. CDR3 sequence reads: CSARGAGGNYNEQFF.

This clonotype is labeled medium-sized based on frequency. The chain recombines TRBV15 with TRBJ2-5; TCRdb calls TRBD1, which cannot be checked without DNA. In germline, CDR1 is LNHNV, CDR2 YYDKDF (reference sequence). CDR3 length: 19 amino acids. CDR3 in amino acids: CATSDPGRDPLLRIETQYF.

This chain connects TRBV7-6 to TRBJ2-7; as DNA is missing, the TRBD1 call by TCRdb cannot be tested. Per the germline V gene, CDR1 is SGHVS and CDR2 is FNYEAQ. The CDR3 extends over 15 amino acids. Here the CDR3 reads CASTPSGQGDYEQYF.

This clonotype is deemed medium-sized by its frequency. CDR3 loop: CAQWPSGPYNEQFF. J is TRBJ2-1 and V is TRBV30; TCRdb's D call, TRBD2, is unchecked because there is no DNA. CDR1 GTSNPN and CDR2 SVGIG come from the germline V gene (reference sequence). The CDR3 is 14 amino acids.

V usage is TRBV6-1 and J usage is TRBJ1-4; the D gene TCRdb calls, TRBD1, cannot be checked with no DNA. CDR1 MNHNS and CDR2 SASEGT come from the germline V gene. The CDR3 contains 15 residues. This CDR3 is CASRVPGRGREKLFF.

The V and J genes are TRBV19 and TRBJ1-5. CDR1 is LNHDA, CDR2 SQIVND, per germline (reference sequence). This CDR3 has 14 residues. CDR3 in amino acids: CASTREYSNQPQHF. The full variable domain, with the rest looked up from reference TRBV19 and TRBJ1-5, is DGGITQSPKYLFRKEGQNVTLSCEQNLNHDAMYWYRQDPGQGLRLIYYSQIVNDFQKGDIAEGYSVSREKKESFPLTVTSAQKNPTAFYLCASTREYSNQPQHFGDGTRLSIL.

The chain joins TRBV12-3 or TRBV12-4 to TRBJ1-2; TCRdb's D gene call, TRBD1, goes unchecked for lack of DNA. The CDR3 contains 15 residues. CDR3 amino acids: CASSSTGGQHYGYTF.

The chain joins TRBV12-3 or TRBV12-4 to TRBJ2-7; TCRdb lists TRBD1, though no DNA is available to test this call. CDR3 length: 13 residues. The CDR3 loop is CASSLKGPYEQYF.

This CDR3 reads CASSPQIGGDQYF. The genes are TRBV18 and TRBJ2-5; TCRdb reports TRBD2, a call that lacks DNA to check it against. The CDR3 extends over 13 amino acids. Germline CDR1 reads KGHSH; CDR2 reads LQKENI.

This clonotype is large by frequency. The genes are TRBV29-1 and TRBJ2-3. The CDR3 covers 12 residues. Germline CDR1 SQVTM, CDR2 ANQGSEA. The CDR3 region is CSGVTSTDTQYF.

Considering frequency, this clonotype is large. V and J are TRBV29-1 and TRBJ2-1; TCRdb outputs TRBD2, but without DNA this stays unchecked. Germline V lookup: CDR1 SQVTM, CDR2 ANQGSEA. This CDR3 comprises 14 residues. This CDR3 is CSVSSGTDYNEQFF.

This clonotype is identified as medium-sized (0.01 to 0.1%) from frequency. This chain joins TRBV19 and TRBJ1-4; the D gene TCRdb calls, TRBD1, cannot be checked with no DNA. CDR1 and CDR2 (germline): LNHDA, SQIVND (reference sequence). CDR3 length: 14 residues. The CDR3 sequence: CASSIQTGDEKLFF.

CDR3 loop: CASSLATVATNEKLFF. The chain joins TRBV11-1 to TRBJ1-4. Germline V gene data show CDR1 as SGHAT and CDR2 as FQDESV (reference sequence). This CDR3 contains 16 residues.